The clone carrying this TCR beta chain was counted ten times or more. Its matching antigen is unknown. Preparing the TCRbeta library involved the use of unique molecular identifiers. MiXCR, applied by TCRdb to the PCR reads, yields one record per CDR3 protein. Counted here are around 250,000 distinct CDR3 sequences, under 9.5% occurring once; the ten biggest clones make up under 8%. This sample is drawn from a study of T-cell reconstitution after alpha-beta-depleted transplantation in children. This CDR3 is 13 amino acids long. The germline CDR1 and CDR2 sequences are MNHNS and SASEGT. V shed 6 bases and J 5 bases; nucleotides not matched to a gene: 4. Study-wide points: Roughly two months post-transplant, alpha-beta T cells reportedly originated from several hundred graft clones that had expanded. One year after transplant, T-cell counts and diversity came mostly from newly produced T cells.

The V and J genes are TRBV6-1 and TRBJ2-5, with 9 bases fitting TRBD1. The sequencing here drew on PBMCs, mostly from graft donor cells, taken 180 days after TCRalphabeta/CD19-depleted stem cell transplant. This TCR was recovered from a male patient between 10 and 17 years old who had a stem cell transplant for acute lymphoblastic leukemia, so the T cells may come from the graft donor. The CDR3 DNA sequence: TGTGCCAGCAGGAACAGGGGGCTTGAGACCCAGTACTTC. Protein product: CASRNRGLETQYF.